The rows below give T cell receptor beta chains drawn from one sample of a study of regulatory T cells. Libraries were prepared by immunoSEQ multiplex PCR; TCRdb keeps only in-frame clonotypes and omits some of them. The table lists fewer than 20,000 clones, approximately 80% of them singletons, with about 8% in the top ten. Sequencing was done on a sample of conventional CD4+ T cells sorted from blood. All receptors derive from a person aged 25 to 39 with CD3G deficiency. The CDR3 runs from the conserved cysteine through the conserved F or W. Each record gives: clone size, D gene, V gene, J gene, CDR3 DNA, CDR3 protein. D genes are given only for firm matches. Not all rows give a size; the values are once, few, many and, for expanded clones, a class.

NA	NA	TRBV28	TRBJ1-1	TGTGCCAGCAGCCTTTCCGGGACGCTCGGACGAGCTTTCTTT	CASSLSGTLGRAFF
NA	TRBD1	TRBV7-8	TRBJ2-7	TGTGCCAGCAGCTTAGAGGTGAACAGGGGGATCTACGAGCAGTACTTC	CASSLEVNRGIYEQYF
NA	TRBD1	TRBV6-1	TRBJ1-1	TGTGCCAGCAGTCGGACAGGGAGGGACACTGAAGCTTTCTTT	CASSRTGRDTEAFF
NA	NA	TRBV28	TRBJ1-3	TGTGCCAGCAGCCTCGGGGGGGGCGGAAACACCATATATTTT	CASSLGGGGNTIYF
NA	NA	TRBV18	TRBJ2-7	TGTGCCAGCTCTATGGACGGCTACGAGCAGTACTTC	CASSMDGYEQYF
NA	NA	TRBV5-1	TRBJ2-2	TGCGCCAGCAGCTTTAACACCGGGGAGCTGTTTTTT	CASSFNTGELFF
NA	NA	TRBV6-1	TRBJ1-1	TGTGCCAGCAAATTTCAGGCCCCCGGGACTGAAGCTTTCTTT	CASKFQAPGTEAFF
NA	TRBD1	TRBV5-1	TRBJ1-1	TGCGCCAGCAGCTTGGCCGGGACAGGCCACACTGAAGCTTTCTTT	CASSLAGTGHTEAFF
NA	TRBD2	TRBV7-9	TRBJ2-1	TGTGCCAGCAGCCCCGGGGGGTTCGGTGAGCAGTTCTTC	CASSPGGFGEQFF
NA	TRBD1	TRBV13	TRBJ1-1	TGTGCCAGCAGCTTAGCTTCAGGGACAGGTGAAGCTTTCTTT	CASSLASGTGEAFF
NA	TRBD1	TRBV10-2	TRBJ2-2	TGCGCCAGCAGGAGACAGGGGGCAATCACCGGGGAGCTGTTTTTT	CASRRQGAITGELFF
NA	NA	TRBV19	TRBJ2-6	TGTGCCAGTAGTATAAAGACAGCCTCTGGGGCCAACGTCCTGACTTTC	CASSIKTASGANVLTF
NA	NA	TRBV7-9	TRBJ2-1	TGTGCCAGCAGTTTCGGGACTTACTCCTACAATGAGCAGTTCTTC	CASSFGTYSYNEQFF
NA	TRBD1	TRBV28	TRBJ1-2	TGTGCCAGCAGTGCAGGGACAGGGTCTAACTATGGCTACACCTTC	CASSAGTGSNYGYTF
once	NA	TRBV30	TRBJ2-5	TGTGCCTGGAGTGGAGGGTTCGACGAGACCCAGTACTTC	CAWSGGFDETQYF
few	NA	TRBV28	TRBJ2-7	TGTGCCAGCAGTTTTAGGGGGAACGAGCAGTACTTC	CASSFRGNEQYF
NA	NA	TRBV6-1	TRBJ2-3	TGTGCCAGCAGGAGTCTGGGGATCCACACAGATACGCAGTATTTT	CASRSLGIHTDTQYF
few	TRBD1	TRBV5-8	TRBJ2-4	TGTGCCAGCAGCTTCCGGACAGGGCTCAAAAACATTCAGTACTTC	CASSFRTGLKNIQYF
NA	NA	TRBV6-1	TRBJ2-3	TGTGCCAGCAGCCATAGCGCAAAGGGAGATACGCAGTATTTT	CASSHSAKGDTQYF
NA	NA	TRBV7-8	TRBJ2-2	TGTGCCAGCAGCTCCCGGCAGGGAGCGAACACCGGGGAGCTGTTTTTT	CASSSRQGANTGELFF